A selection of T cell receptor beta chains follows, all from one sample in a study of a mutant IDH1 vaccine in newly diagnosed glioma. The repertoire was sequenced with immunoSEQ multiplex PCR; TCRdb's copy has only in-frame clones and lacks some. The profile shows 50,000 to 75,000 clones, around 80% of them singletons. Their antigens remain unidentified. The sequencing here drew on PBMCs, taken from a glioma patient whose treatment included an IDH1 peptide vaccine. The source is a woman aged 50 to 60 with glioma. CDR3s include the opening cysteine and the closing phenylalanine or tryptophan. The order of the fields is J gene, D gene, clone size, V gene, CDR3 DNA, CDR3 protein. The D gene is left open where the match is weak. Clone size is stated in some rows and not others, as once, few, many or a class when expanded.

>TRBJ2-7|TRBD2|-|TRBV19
TGTGCCAGTAGTATGGGCGGGGGATCCTACGAGCAGTACTTC
CASSMGGGSYEQYF
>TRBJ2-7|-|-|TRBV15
TGTGCCACCAGCCGCCCCCTCGCCTACGAGCAGTACTTC
CATSRPLAYEQYF
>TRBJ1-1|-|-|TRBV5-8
TGTGCCAGCAGCTCCCGGTCGCGAAGGAACACTGAAGCTTTCTTT
CASSSRSRRNTEAFF
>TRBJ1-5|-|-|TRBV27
TGTGCCAGCAGGGCCAGTGGGGGGCCGGGTCAGCCCCAGCATTTT
CASRASGGPGQPQHF
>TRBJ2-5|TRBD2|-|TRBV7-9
TGTGCCAGCAGCCGGGGGGGGTCAGAGACCCAGTACTTC
CASSRGGSETQYF
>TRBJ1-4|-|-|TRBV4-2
TGTGCCAGCAGTGCCGGCGTTAATGAAAAACTGTTTTTT
CASSAGVNEKLFF
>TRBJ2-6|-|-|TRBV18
TGTGCCAGCTCACCACTGTCCGGGGTGATCTCTGGGGCCAACGTCCTGACTTTC
CASSPLSGVISGANVLTF
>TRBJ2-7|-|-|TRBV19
TGTGCCAGTAGTAACCCACGGGGGGCTGTGTACGAGCAGTACTTC
CASSNPRGAVYEQYF
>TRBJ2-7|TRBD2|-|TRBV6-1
TGTGCCAGCAGGATGAGTAGCGGGGCCGAGCAGTACTTC
CASRMSSGAEQYF
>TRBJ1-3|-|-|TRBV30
TGTGCCTGGAGCGAACGAGGGGTTGGAAACACCATATATTTT
CAWSERGVGNTIYF
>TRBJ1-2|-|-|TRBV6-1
TGTGCCAGCAGCCTTCTCAGGGGTGGAGTAGGAGGCTACACCTTC
CASSLLRGGVGGYTF
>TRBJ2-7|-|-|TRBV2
TGTGCCAGCAGTCTGCAGCCCTACGAGCAGTACTTC
CASSLQPYEQYF
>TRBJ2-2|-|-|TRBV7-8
TGTGCCAGCAGCCAAAGGACAGCCCCGAACACCGGGGAGCTGTTTTTT
CASSQRTAPNTGELFF
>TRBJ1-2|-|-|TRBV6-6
TGTGCCAGCAGTTACGGGACACCCTATGGCTACACCTTC
CASSYGTPYGYTF
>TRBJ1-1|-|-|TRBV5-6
TGTGCCAGCAGCTTGTCTCCGGGGTCGGGCACTGAAGCTTTCTTT
CASSLSPGSGTEAFF
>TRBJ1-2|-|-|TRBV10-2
TGCGCCAGCAGTGAGTTCCGGACGGGTGTCTATGGCTACACCTTC
CASSEFRTGVYGYTF
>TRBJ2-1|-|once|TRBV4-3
TGCGCCAGCAGCCAAGATCGGGGCGGCAATGAGCAGTTCTTC
CASSQDRGGNEQFF
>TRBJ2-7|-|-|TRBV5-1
TGCGCCAGCAGCTTTCGGACATTGCCGACGGGGCTCGGCGAGCAGTACTTC
CASSFRTLPTGLGEQYF
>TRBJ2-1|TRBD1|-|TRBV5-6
TGTGCCAGCAGCCGGGACAGCCGCAATGAGCAGTTCTTC
CASSRDSRNEQFF
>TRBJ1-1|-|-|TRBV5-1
TGCGCCAGCATGGGCAGGTCGGGAGGGTTGAACACTGAAGCTTTCTTT
CASMGRSGGLNTEAFF
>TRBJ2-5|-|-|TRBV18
TGTGCCAGCTCACCAGACCGTGGAGTCCAAGAGACCCAGTACTTC
CASSPDRGVQETQYF
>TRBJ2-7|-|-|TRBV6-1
TGTGCCAGCAGGGCGAGGGAAGGCGAGCAGTACTTC
CASRAREGEQYF
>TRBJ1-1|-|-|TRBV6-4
TGTGCCAGCAGACCCGAGGGTATCGGTGAAGCTTTCTTT
CASRPEGIGEAFF
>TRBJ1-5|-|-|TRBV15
TGTGCCACCAGCAGAGATCCTTCGAGCAATCAGCCCCAGCATTTT
CATSRDPSSNQPQHF
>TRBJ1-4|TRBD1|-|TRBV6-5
TGTGCCAGCAGGACAGGGAATCTGAAACTGTTTTTT
CASRTGNLKLFF
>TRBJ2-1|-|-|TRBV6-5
TGTGCCAGCAGTTACCGGGGACCCCTCTACAATGAGCAGTTCTTC
CASSYRGPLYNEQFF
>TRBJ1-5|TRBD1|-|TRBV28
TGTGCCAGCAGGGGACAGGGCAATCAGCCCCAGCATTTT
CASRGQGNQPQHF
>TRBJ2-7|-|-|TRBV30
TGTGCCTGGAGTGCCAGGGCCACTTACAACGAGCAGTACTTC
CAWSARATYNEQYF
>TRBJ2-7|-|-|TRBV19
TGTGCCAGTAGTAAAGCAGCGACCTACGAGCAGTACTTC
CASSKAATYEQYF
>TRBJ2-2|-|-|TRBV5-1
TGCGCCAGCAGCTTGGGACAGGTTGGCGGGGAGCTGTTTTTT
CASSLGQVGGELFF
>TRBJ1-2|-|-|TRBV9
TGTGCCAGCAGCGTAAGCCCCGGGGAGGGGGATGGCTACACCTTC
CASSVSPGEGDGYTF
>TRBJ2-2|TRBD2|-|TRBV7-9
TGTGCCAGCAGCTTGGGACTAGCGGCCGGGGAGCTGTTTTTT
CASSLGLAAGELFF
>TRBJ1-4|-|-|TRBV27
TGTGCCAGCAGTTTATCTGAGGCAGGACATGAAAAACTGTTTTTT
CASSLSEAGHEKLFF
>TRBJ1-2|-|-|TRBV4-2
TGTGCCAGCAGCCAAGATGTAGGGTCCGGTGGCTACACCTTC
CASSQDVGSGGYTF